This entry features one TCR beta chain sequence. Its antigen is unidentified. This sample stems from a study of T cell responses to AZD1222 COVID-19 vaccine. TCRdb's copy holds only in-frame clones and misses some; the assay was immunoSEQ multiplex PCR. The table has 60,000 to 80,000 clones, about 90% seen once; the top ten hold around 5%. Study findings and constraints: Donor demographics were predominantly white British with a female majority; clonal diversity may be underestimated. Dominant CD4 TCR responses targeted spike regions 160-218 and 743-854. Two AZD1222 doses significantly raised spike-specific TCR breadth and depth over controls.

Trimming took 6 bases from V and 3 from J; bases not matched to a gene: 10. The CDR3 covers 15 residues. Looked up from germline, CDR1 is SNHLY and CDR2 is FYNNEI. J is TRBJ1-1 and V is TRBV2; TRBD1 agrees at 7 bases. This receptor was taken from an adult in good health. Specimen: peripheral blood, collected on day 0 of AZD1222 vaccination. The CDR3 nucleotides are TGTGCCAGCAGATTATCTCGAACAGGGGACACTGAAGCTTTCTTT. It is translated as CASRLSRTGDTEAFF.